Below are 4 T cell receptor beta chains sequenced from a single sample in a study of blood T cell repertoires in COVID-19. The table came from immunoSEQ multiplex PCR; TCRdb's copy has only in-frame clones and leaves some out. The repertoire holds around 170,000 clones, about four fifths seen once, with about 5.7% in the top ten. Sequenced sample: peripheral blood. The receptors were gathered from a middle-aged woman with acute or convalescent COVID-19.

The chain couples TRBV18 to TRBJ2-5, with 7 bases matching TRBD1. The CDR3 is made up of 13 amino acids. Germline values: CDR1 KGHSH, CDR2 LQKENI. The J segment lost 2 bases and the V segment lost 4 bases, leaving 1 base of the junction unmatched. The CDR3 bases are TGTGCCAGCTCACTGGGACAGCAAGAGACCCAGTACTTC. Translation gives CASSLGQQETQYF.

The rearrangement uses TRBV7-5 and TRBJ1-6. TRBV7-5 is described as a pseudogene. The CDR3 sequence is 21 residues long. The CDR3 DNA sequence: TGTGCCAGAAGCCAGACCCCGAGCGGGACGGACGAAGGAAGTAATAATTCACCCCTCCACTTT. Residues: CARSQTPSGTDEGSNNSPLHF.

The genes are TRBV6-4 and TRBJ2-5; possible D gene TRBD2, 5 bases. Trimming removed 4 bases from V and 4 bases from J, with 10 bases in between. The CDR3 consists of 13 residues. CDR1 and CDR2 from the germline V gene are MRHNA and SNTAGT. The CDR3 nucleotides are TGTGCCAGCAGTGCCCGACGGGGAGAGACCCAGTACTTC. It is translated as CASSARRGETQYF.

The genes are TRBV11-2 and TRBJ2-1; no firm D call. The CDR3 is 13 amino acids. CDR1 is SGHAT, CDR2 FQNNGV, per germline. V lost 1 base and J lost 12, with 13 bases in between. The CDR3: CASSLGATPGQFF. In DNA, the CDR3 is TGTGCCAGCAGCTTAGGAGCCACCCCCGGGCAGTTCTTC.